What follows describes a single T cell receptor beta chain. This sample is part of a study of blood T cell repertoires in COVID-19. Trimming cost V 0 bases and J 0 bases, with 4 bases left between them. The CDR3 totals 14 residues. Germline V lookup: CDR1 SGHNT, CDR2 YYREEE (reference sequence). Authors' processing steps: Reference gene primer amplification gave estimated nucleated cell counts. Generated by immunoSEQ multiplex PCR, the TCRdb table keeps only in-frame clones and is missing some. V and J calls and clone size come straight from that table; D and trimming were deduced from the DNA. The sample yields around 83,000 clones, more than 80% seen once.

V is TRBV5-4 and J is TRBJ2-1; D ambiguous. The specimen was peripheral blood. The source of this sequence is a man over 45 with active or convalescent COVID-19. CDR3 nucleotide sequence: TGTGCCAGCAGCTTGGAGAGCTCCTACAATGAGCAGTTCTTC. This gives the protein CASSLESSYNEQFF. Supplemented by reference TRBV5-4 and TRBJ2-1, the full variable domain reads ETGVTQSPTHLIKTRGQQVTLRCSSQSGHNTVSWYQQALGQGPQFIFQYYREEENGRGNFPPRFSGLQFPNYSSELNVNALELDDSALYLCASSLESSYNEQFFGPGTRLTVL.